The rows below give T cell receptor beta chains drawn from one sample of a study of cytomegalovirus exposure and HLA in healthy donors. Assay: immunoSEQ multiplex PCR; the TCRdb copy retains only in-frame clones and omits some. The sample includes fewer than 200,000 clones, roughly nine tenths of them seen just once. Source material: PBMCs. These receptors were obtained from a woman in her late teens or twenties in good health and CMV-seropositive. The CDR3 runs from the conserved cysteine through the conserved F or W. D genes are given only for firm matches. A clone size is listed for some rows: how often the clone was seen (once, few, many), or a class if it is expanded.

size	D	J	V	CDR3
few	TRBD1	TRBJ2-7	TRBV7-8	CASISGTGAYEQYF
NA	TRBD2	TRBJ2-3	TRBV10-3	CAIRTSVPSTDTQYF
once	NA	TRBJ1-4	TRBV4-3	CASSLAVSGINEKLFF
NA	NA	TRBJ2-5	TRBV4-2	CASSQGGRDQETQYF
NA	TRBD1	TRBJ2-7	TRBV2	CASSVRTGGYEQYF
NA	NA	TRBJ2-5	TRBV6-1	CASSGGIQETQYF
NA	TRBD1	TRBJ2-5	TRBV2	CASRLDRAPQETQYF
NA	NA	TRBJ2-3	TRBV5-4	CASSPLRSGLPDTQYF
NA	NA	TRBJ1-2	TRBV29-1	CSVGGRGSNYGYTF
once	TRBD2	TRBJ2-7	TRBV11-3	CASSLGLAGVSGYEQYF
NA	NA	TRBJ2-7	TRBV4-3	CASSQGDSLTYEQYF
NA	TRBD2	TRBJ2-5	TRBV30	CAWVGLAGGETQYF
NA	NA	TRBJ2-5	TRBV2	CASSVDRIETQYF
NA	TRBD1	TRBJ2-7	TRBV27	CASILQHSAPGQGFTNGTKF
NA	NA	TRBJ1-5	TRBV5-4	CASSSGGDSNQPQHF
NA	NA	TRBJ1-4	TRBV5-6	CASSQLTSNEKLFF